This is a list of T cell receptor beta chains from one sample in a study of regulatory T cells in long-lasting Graves disease. MiXCR was run by TCRdb on the multiplex PCR reads, yielding one entry per CDR3 protein. The sample lists 450,000 to 600,000 distinct CDR3 sequences, about 14% seen once, with under 10% in the top ten. The data also belong to a second study, concerning T cells in Graves' hyperthyroidism and ophthalmopathy.

The input for sequencing was peripheral blood mononuclear cells (PBMCs), taken at new diagnosis, from a patient treated with antithyroid drugs. Receptors were obtained from a man aged 30-40 years with Graves disease. Each CDR3 is given with its conserved first and last residue. A D gene is named only where the DNA matches it firmly. Rows may omit the clone size; those that give it use once, few, many or a size class.

>-|-|TRBJ1-1|TRBV12-3/TRBV12-4
TGTGCCAGCAGTTTGGGCAGGGAGGAGGTCACTGAAGCTTTCTTT
CASSLGREEVTEAFF
>few|TRBD1|TRBJ1-5|TRBV10-3
TGTGTCATCAGTGACGACAGGGTCGATCAGCCCCAGCATTTT
CVISDDRVDQPQHF
>many|TRBD2|TRBJ2-1|TRBV20-1
TGCAGTGCTACTCCGACTAGCGGGAGGATCAACAATGAGCAGTTCTTC
CSATPTSGRINNEQFF
>many|-|TRBJ2-2|TRBV27
TGTGCCAGCAGTTCGGACAGGGAGGGCGCCGGGGAGCTGTTTTTT
CASSSDREGAGELFF
>-|-|TRBJ1-5|TRBV18
TGTGCCAGCTCCAGACAAGGGAAGGAAGATACGCAGCATTTT
CASSRQGKEDTQHF
>-|-|TRBJ2-2|TRBV10-3
TGTGCCATCAGTGAGTCAAAAAGGGGCAACACCGGGGAGCTGTTTTTT
CAISESKRGNTGELFF
>-|TRBD2|TRBJ2-7|TRBV18
TGTGCCAGCTCACCACGACTAGCGGGAGGGGGGCGCGAGCAGTACTTC
CASSPRLAGGGREQYF
>many|-|TRBJ2-7|TRBV5-1
TGCGCCAGCAGCTTGGGACTCAGGGGCTACGAGCAGTACTTC
CASSLGLRGYEQYF
>many|-|TRBJ1-6|TRBV7-9
TGTGCCAGCAGCCGGACAAATTCACCCCTCCACTTT
CASSRTNSPLHF
>many|-|TRBJ2-1|TRBV5-1
TGCGCCAGCAGTGGCGGGCCGACCTACAATGAGCAGTTCTTC
CASSGGPTYNEQFF
>many|-|TRBJ1-5|TRBV2
TGTGCCAGCAGCCAGGACAGCCAACGGCCCCAGCATTTT
CASSQDSQRPQHF
>-|-|TRBJ1-2|TRBV7-9
TGTGCCAGCAGCTCGGGACACCGATCGATGAGCTATGGCTACACCTTC
CASSSGHRSMSYGYTF
>many|-|TRBJ2-7|TRBV6-5
TGTGCCAGCAGTTACAGGGTGGGATCCTACGAGCAGTACTTC
CASSYRVGSYEQYF
>many|-|TRBJ2-7|TRBV7-2
TGTGCCAGCAGCTTGGGCAGGGAAGTATACGAGCAGTACTTC
CASSLGREVYEQYF
>many|-|TRBJ2-3|TRBV6-5
TGTGCCAGCAGTTACTCCGAGACAGGTTCAGATACGCAGTATTTT
CASSYSETGSDTQYF
>-|-|TRBJ1-6|TRBV9
TGTGCCAGCAGCACTTCCACAGGGACCCTAAATTCACCCCTCCACTTT
CASSTSTGTLNSPLHF
>many|-|TRBJ1-4|TRBV12-3/TRBV12-4
TGTGCCAGCAGTTTACGACAGGCGGAAGGAAAACTGTTTTTT
CASSLRQAEGKLFF
>few|-|TRBJ1-5|TRBV3-1
TGTGCCAGCAGCCAAGAGGTTATGACGGATAGCAATCAGCCCCAGCATTTT
CASSQEVMTDSNQPQHF
>many|-|TRBJ1-2|TRBV2
TGTGCCAGCAGCGAACCATATGGCTACACCTTC
CASSEPYGYTF
>few|TRBD2|TRBJ2-7|TRBV15
TGTGCCACCAGCAGAGAGTCTAGCGGGAGGTTAGAGCAGTACTTC
CATSRESSGRLEQYF
>many|TRBD1|TRBJ2-3|TRBV6-1
TGTGCCACCCCGCGGAAGGGGGCTAGCACAGATACGCAGTATTTT
CATPRKGASTDTQYF
>many|TRBD1|TRBJ1-5|TRBV20-1
TGCAGTGCTATAGGACAGGGGGATTTGGGCAATCAGCCCCAGCATTTT
CSAIGQGDLGNQPQHF
>many|-|TRBJ2-5|TRBV7-3
TGTGCCAGCAGCCCATCAAGTAGGGTAGGCCAAGAGACCCAGTACTTC
CASSPSSRVGQETQYF
>-|-|TRBJ2-5|TRBV20-1
TGCAGTGCTAACCCCGAGTATATCCAAGAGACCCAGTACTTC
CSANPEYIQETQYF
>-|-|TRBJ2-3|TRBV20-1
TGCAGTGCGACCGGTAACACAGATACGCAGTATTTT
CSATGNTDTQYF
>-|-|TRBJ2-5|TRBV15
TGTGCCACCAGCAGAATGGAAACGGGAAAAGAGACCCAGTACTTC
CATSRMETGKETQYF
>many|-|TRBJ2-1|TRBV10-3
TGTGCCATCAGTTCCCACAGGGAAGCCGATGCCGCACACAATGAGCAGTTCTTC
CAISSHREADAAHNEQFF
>many|-|TRBJ2-3|TRBV11-2
TGTGCCAGCAGCTCTCACTACCCAGATACGCAGTATTTT
CASSSHYPDTQYF
>-|-|TRBJ1-6|TRBV5-4
TGTGCCAGCAGCTTGGCCGGGTCCGGGAATTCACCCCTCCACTTT
CASSLAGSGNSPLHF